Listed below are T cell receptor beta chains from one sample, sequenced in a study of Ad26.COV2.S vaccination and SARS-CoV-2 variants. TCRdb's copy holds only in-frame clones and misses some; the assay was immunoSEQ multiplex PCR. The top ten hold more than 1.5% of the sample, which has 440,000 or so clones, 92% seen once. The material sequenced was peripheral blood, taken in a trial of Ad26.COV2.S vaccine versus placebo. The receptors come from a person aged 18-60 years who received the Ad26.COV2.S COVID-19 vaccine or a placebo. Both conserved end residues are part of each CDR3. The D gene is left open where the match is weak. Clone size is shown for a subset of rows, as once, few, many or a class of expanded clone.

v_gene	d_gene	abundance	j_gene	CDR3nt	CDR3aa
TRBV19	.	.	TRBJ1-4	TGTGCCAGTAGCAGGGTCTATAATGAAAAACTGTTTTTT	CASSRVYNEKLFF
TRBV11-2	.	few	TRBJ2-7	TGTGCCAGCAGCTTAAGCTTTTCGGGCGGCTACTACGAGCAGTACTTC	CASSLSFSGGYYEQYF
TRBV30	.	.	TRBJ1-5	TGTGCCTGGAGTGGAGGGGACAATCAGCCCCAGCATTTT	CAWSGGDNQPQHF
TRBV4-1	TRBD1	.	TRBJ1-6	TGCGCCAGCAGCCTACAGGGGTCCAGCTCACCCCTCCACTTT	CASSLQGSSSPLHF
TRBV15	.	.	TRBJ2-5	TGTGCCACCAGCAGAGATTGGTTCGTACTGACAGGACCCCAAGAGACCCAGTACTTC	CATSRDWFVLTGPQETQYF
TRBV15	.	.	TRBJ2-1	TGTGCCACCAGCCCCCGCGGGCCTCCTAACAATGAGCAGTTCTTC	CATSPRGPPNNEQFF
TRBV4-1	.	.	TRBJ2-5	TGCGCCAGCAGCGACGGGGTACAAGAGACCCAGTACTTC	CASSDGVQETQYF
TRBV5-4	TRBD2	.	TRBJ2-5	TGTGCCAGCAGCGGGGGGGAGGGCACAGAGACCCAGTACTTC	CASSGGEGTETQYF
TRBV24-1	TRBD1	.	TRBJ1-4	TGTGCCACCAGTGACCCAGGGGGCGCAGGGGAAAAACTGTTTTTT	CATSDPGGAGEKLFF
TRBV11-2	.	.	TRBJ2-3	TGTGCCAGCAGCTTAGGAGGCCGCGGCGGTACGCAGTATTTT	CASSLGGRGGTQYF
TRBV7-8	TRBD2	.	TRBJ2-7	TGTGCCAGCAGCTTAGGCCGGGGGGACTACGAGCAGTACTTC	CASSLGRGDYEQYF
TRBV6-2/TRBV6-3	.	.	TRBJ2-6	TGTGCCAGCAGTTACTCAGGGGGATGGAGCTCTGGGGCCAACGTCCTGACTTTC	CASSYSGGWSSGANVLTF
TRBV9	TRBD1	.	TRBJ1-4	TGTGCCAGCAGCGGACAGGGGGCAAATGAAAAACTGTTTTTT	CASSGQGANEKLFF
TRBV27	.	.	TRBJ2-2	TGTGCCAGCACTAAAACGACACCGAACACCGGGGAGCTGTTTTTT	CASTKTTPNTGELFF
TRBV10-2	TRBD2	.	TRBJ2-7	TGCGCCACCAGCGGGGGGGACTACGAGCAGTACTTC	CATSGGDYEQYF
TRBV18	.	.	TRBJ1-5	TGTGCCAGCTCAGACCAGGAAGGGGGGAGCAATCAGCCCCAGCATTTT	CASSDQEGGSNQPQHF
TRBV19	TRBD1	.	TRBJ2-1	TGTGCCAGTAGTATTTGGACAGGGATGAATGAGCAGTTCTTC	CASSIWTGMNEQFF
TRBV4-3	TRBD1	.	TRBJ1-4	TGCGCCAGCAGCCAATGGGGGACAGGGGGGAATGAAAAACTGTTTTTT	CASSQWGTGGNEKLFF
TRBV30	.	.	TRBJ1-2	TGTGCCTGGAGTCCCGGGGGATATGGCTACACCTTC	CAWSPGGYGYTF
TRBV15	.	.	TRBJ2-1	TGTGCCACCAGCAGAGATAGTCCCGGCAATGAGCAGTTCTTC	CATSRDSPGNEQFF
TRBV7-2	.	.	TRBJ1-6	TGTGCCAGCAGCTTAGTTTCATTAGGCGTTTCACCCCTCCACTTT	CASSLVSLGVSPLHF
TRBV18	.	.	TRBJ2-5	TGTGCCAGCTCAGGCTCGACAGGAAACCAAGAGACCCAGTACTTC	CASSGSTGNQETQYF
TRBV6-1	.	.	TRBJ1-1	TGTGCCAGCAGTGAAGCGCTACGGACCATGACAGCTTTCTTT	CASSEALRTMTAFF
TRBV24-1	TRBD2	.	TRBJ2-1	TGTGCCACCAGTGACCCGGGACTAGCTACAAATGAGCAGTTCTTC	CATSDPGLATNEQFF
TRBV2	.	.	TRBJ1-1	TGTGCCAGCAAGGTGGGCCCTGAAGCTTTCTTT	CASKVGPEAFF
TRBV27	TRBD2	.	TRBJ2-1	TGTGCCAGCAGTCCCCGGACTAGCGGGGTTGATGAGCAGTTCTTC	CASSPRTSGVDEQFF
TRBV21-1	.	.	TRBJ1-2	TGTGCCAGCAGCACCCCAGGAGTGGCAGTTATTAACTATGGCTACACCTTC	CASSTPGVAVINYGYTF
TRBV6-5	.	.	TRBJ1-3	TGTGCCAGCAGCAGCCCGAGCTCTGGAAACACCATATATTTT	CASSSPSSGNTIYF
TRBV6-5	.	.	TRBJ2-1	TGTGCCAGCAGTAGGAGGCTTGGGCAGTTCTTC	CASSRRLGQFF
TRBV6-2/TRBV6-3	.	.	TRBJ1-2	TGTGCCAGCAGTTTATCAGACAGAAGTAACTATGGCTACACCTTC	CASSLSDRSNYGYTF
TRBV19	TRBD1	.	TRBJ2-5	TGTGCCAGTAGTCGGTGGGCAGGGGGCCAAGAGACCCAGTACTTC	CASSRWAGGQETQYF